This TCR beta chain was profiled in a study of T cell changes during pregnancy in multiple sclerosis. This CDR3 is built from 14 residues. Per germline, CDR1 SEHNR and CDR2 FQNEAQ (reference sequence). V gave up 0 bases and J gave up 4 bases; unmatched junction bases: 1. Produced via immunoSEQ multiplex PCR; TCRdb's table is partial and in-frame only. The table has about 80,000 clones, about 92% seen once. This clonotype was obtained from a female donor with multiple sclerosis, enrolled in a pregnancy study. Sequences were derived from peripheral blood, sampled before pregnancy. V and J are TRBV7-9 and TRBJ2-3, with 7 bases identical to TRBD2. In DNA form, the CDR3 reads TGTGCCAGCAGCTTAGCGGGGGGGGCAGATACGCAGTATTTT. As protein: CASSLAGGADTQYF.